A single sample is the source of the 28 T cell receptor beta chains below, sequenced in a study of CD8 T cells in Susac syndrome. RNA totalling roughly 0.5 to 1 ug underwent reverse transcription with random hexamers. TCRdb independently ran MiXCR on the immunoSEQ multiplex PCR reads; one entry per CDR3 protein. The data contain more than 90,000 distinct CDR3 sequences, approximately 93% of them singletons. The sample taken for sequencing was CD4+ T cells from PBMCs. All receptors come from a human donor with multiple sclerosis.

V gene TRBV15 combines with J gene TRBJ1-6; D possibly corresponds to TRBD1 (5 bases). Germline CDR1 LNHNV, CDR2 YYDKDF (reference sequence). The length of the CDR3 is 15 residues. V dropped 0 bases and J dropped 10 bases, with 13 bases sitting between them. The CDR3 is CATSRDRGSGSPLHF. In DNA form, the CDR3 reads TGTGCCACCAGCAGAGATCGGGGGAGCGGATCACCCCTCCACTTT. Variable domain in full (rest from reference TRBV15 and TRBJ1-6): DAMVIQNPRYQVTQFGKPVTLSCSQTLNHNVMYWYQQKSSQAPKLLFHYYDKDFNNEADTPDNFQSRRPNTSFCFLDIRSPGLGDTAMYLCATSRDRGSGSPLHFGNGTRLTVT.

This clonotype was counted between two and nine times. This sequence joins TRBV7-2 and TRBJ1-4, with D unclear. The CDR3 is made up of 14 amino acids. Germline V gene data show CDR1 as SGHTA and CDR2 as FQGNSA. Trimming took 5 bases from V and 8 from J, leaving 15 bases between them. DNA for the CDR3: TGTGCCAGCAGCACAACTAGGTTGGGGGAAAAACTGTTTTTT. Amino acids: CASSTTRLGEKLFF.

The chain links TRBV10-3 to TRBJ1-2; D is unclear. Germline CDR1 reads ENHRY; CDR2 reads SYGVKD. V was pared by 8 bases and J by 3 bases, with 19 bases between. The CDR3 extends over 15 amino acids. The DNA for the CDR3 is TGTGCCATCCACCCAGGAGAGGGCCTCGACTATGGCTACACCTTC. It yields the protein CAIHPGEGLDYGYTF.

About this clonotype itself: At one boundary the junction diverges from the germline segment, which might be a read error. This chain joins TRBV9 and TRBJ2-3; no definite D call. The germline gives CDR1 SGDLS, CDR2 YYNGEE. The CDR3 totals 16 residues. Written as DNA, the CDR3 is TGTACCAGCAGCGTAGCTGAGATGGATGAACTGGATACGCAGTATTTT. Protein product: CTSSVAEMDELDTQYF.

This chain joins TRBV5-1 and TRBJ2-5, with D possibly matching TRBD1 (5 bases). The CDR3 loop spans 16 amino acids. Germline V gives CDR1 SGHRS, CDR2 YFSETQ. Between the trimmed V and J ends, which lost 3 bases and 0 bases, there was a span of 15 bases. The chain's CDR3 is CASSSQGYQDQETQYF. DNA of the CDR3: TGCGCCAGCAGCTCTCAGGGATATCAGGACCAAGAGACCCAGTACTTC.

Comments on this clonotype: Since no conserved phenylalanine or tryptophan closes the CDR3, a read error is the likely cause. Because the CDR3's place on the DNA is in doubt, the DNA is left out and the CDR3 is given as listed by TCRdb. V and J are TRBV30 and TRBJ2-1; the table's D gene call, TRBD2, was not cross checked with the DNA. The CDR3 contains 13 residues when both ends are counted. Germline V gene sequence: CDR1 GTSNPN, CDR2 SVGIG (reference sequence). The CDR3 protein is CAWSASLAGALLL.

The chain joins TRBV20-1 to TRBJ1-5, with D possibly matching TRBD1 (5 bases). The CDR3 covers 14 residues. Germline V gene sequence: CDR1 DFQATT, CDR2 SNEGSKA (reference sequence). Trimming stripped 3 bases from V and 7 bases from J, with 16 bases between. Here the CDR3 reads CSAREGGVAQPQHF. DNA of the CDR3: TGCAGTGCTAGGGAGGGAGGGGTGGCCCAGCCCCAGCATTTT.

The chain uses TRBV9 and TRBJ2-2; TRBD2 matches at 8 bases. Germline trimming cut 0 bases from V and 6 bases from J; bases unmatched to any gene: 7. Germline V gives CDR1 SGDLS, CDR2 YYNGEE. The CDR3 runs to 16 residues. CDR3 amino acids: CASSVGRGGQAGELFF. CDR3 sequence (DNA): TGTGCCAGCAGCGTAGGTCGGGGGGGGCAGGCCGGGGAGCTGTTTTTT.

CDR3 nucleotide sequence: TGTGCCAGCAGTGGGACAGGGTTGGCCTATGGCTACACCTTC. Protein sequence: CASSGTGLAYGYTF. The rearrangement uses TRBV25-1 and TRBJ1-2; the match to TRBD1 covers 8 bases. The ends lost 4 bases at V and 4 bases at J; junction bases unmatched: 5. The CDR3 totals 14 residues. Per germline, CDR1 MGHDK and CDR2 SYGVNS.

The rearrangement uses TRBV29-1 and TRBJ2-5; D call uncertain. The CDR3 loop spans 12 amino acids. V lost 4 bases to trimming and J lost 1 base, with 7 bases between them. Looked up from germline, CDR1 is SQVTM and CDR2 is ANQGSEA. The CDR3 region is CSVAPAQETQYF. CDR3 DNA: TGCAGCGTTGCTCCTGCCCAAGAGACCCAGTACTTC.

This clonotype was seen just once. The chain is built from TRBV7-9 and TRBJ1-1; D is possibly TRBD1 (5 bases). V dropped 2 bases and J dropped 3 bases, with 7 bases sitting between them. Germline CDR1 reads SEHNR; CDR2 reads FQNEAQ (reference sequence). The CDR3 covers 13 residues. CDR3 sequence reads: CASSLTGYTEAFF. Here the CDR3 DNA reads TGTGCCAGCAGCTTAACAGGCTACACTGAAGCTTTCTTT.

The V call is TRBV12-3 or TRBV12-4, the J call TRBJ2-5; D is perhaps TRBD1 (6 bases). CDR3 length: 13 amino acids. The germline V and J ends were trimmed by 2 bases and 4 bases, with 8 bases remaining between them. CDR3 sequence reads: CASSLKGGETQYF. The CDR3 coding sequence is TGTGCCAGCAGTTTAAAAGGGGGAGAGACCCAGTACTTC.

This clonotype was seen just once. The chain is built from TRBV4-1 and TRBJ1-4; 9 nucleotides agree with TRBD1. From germline, CDR1 is MGHRA and CDR2 YSYEKL. V shed 0 bases, J shed 5 bases, and the junction held 7 bases outside the gene matches. The CDR3 loop spans 17 amino acids. CDR3: CASSQDYPGQGNEKLFF. The CDR3 nucleotides are TGCGCCAGCAGCCAAGACTATCCGGGACAGGGAAATGAAAAACTGTTTTTT.

This clonotype was observed once. The genes are TRBV7-2 and TRBJ2-1, with D unresolved. CDR3 length equals 15 residues. V lost 4 bases, J lost 10 bases, and 20 bases lay in between. CDR1 and CDR2 from the germline V gene are SGHTA and FQGNSA. The CDR3 sequence: CASSYARMSVGEQFF. CDR3 DNA sequence: TGTGCCAGCAGCTACGCCCGGATGAGCGTTGGGGAGCAGTTCTTC.

This chain uses TRBV5-1 with TRBJ2-3; D is uncertain. V was pared by 4 bases and J by 3 bases, with 18 bases between. The germline V gene has CDR1 SGHRS and CDR2 YFSETQ. The CDR3 loop spans 16 amino acids. CDR3: CASSLLGLGTTDTQYF. The CDR3 region has the DNA TGCGCCAGCAGCCTCCTCGGTCTAGGAACAACAGATACGCAGTATTTT.

This clonotype was observed a single time. The chain combines TRBV12-3 or TRBV12-4 with TRBJ2-5; no clear D gene. The CDR3 consists of 17 residues. Trimming cost V 0 bases and J 7 bases, with 21 bases left between them. In nucleotides, the CDR3 is TGTGCCAGCAGTTTAGCGCGTAGTTCGATGGACCTTGGGACCCAGTACTTC. Its protein product is CASSLARSSMDLGTQYF.

This chain connects TRBV7-2 to TRBJ1-2, with 8 positions matching TRBD1. V lost 1 base, J lost 7 bases, and 5 bases stayed unmatched. This CDR3 has 14 residues. The germline CDR1 and CDR2 sequences are SGHTA and FQGNSA. The CDR3 bases are TGTGCCAGCAGCTTAGTGCGACAGGGGTCTGGCTACACCTTC. Translation gives CASSLVRQGSGYTF.

The rearrangement uses TRBV28 and TRBJ2-4; D is uncertain. The V end was cut by 3 bases, the J end by 5 bases, with 5 bases between. This CDR3 region has 12 residues. The germline CDR1 and CDR2 sequences are MDHEN and SYDVKM. The CDR3: CASSFRENIQYF. CDR3 bases: TGTGCCAGCAGTTTTCGGGAAAACATTCAGTACTTC.

This clonotype has more than one count but fewer than ten. The chain is built from TRBV6-1 and TRBJ1-6, with D maybe TRBD1 (5 bases). The CDR3 totals 14 residues. CDR1 and CDR2 from the germline V gene are MNHNS and SASEGT. Trimming took 2 bases from V and 13 from J, leaving 15 bases between them. CDR3 in amino acids: CASSERMRDSPLHF. CDR3 nucleotides: TGTGCCAGCAGTGAACGTATGAGGGACTCCCCCCTCCACTTT.

V usage is TRBV5-6 and J usage is TRBJ2-7, with a tentative D call TRBD1 (6 bases). Between the trimmed V and J ends, which lost 5 bases and 4 bases, there was a span of 19 bases. The CDR3 length is 15 residues. Germline loops: CDR1 SGHDT, CDR2 YYEEEE. The chain's CDR3 is CASSRIPDRNYEQYF. The DNA of the CDR3 is TGTGCCAGCAGTAGAATTCCGGACAGAAATTACGAGCAGTACTTC. The variable domain in full, with the rest retrieved from reference TRBV5-6 and TRBJ2-7, is DAGVTQSPTHLIKTRGQQVTLRCSPKSGHDTVSWYQQALGQGPQFIFQYYEEEERQRGNFPDRFSGHQFPNYSSELNVNALLLGDSALYLCASSRIPDRNYEQYFGPGTRLTVT.

This chain joins TRBV6-2 or TRBV6-3 and TRBJ2-7, with no clear D. This CDR3 region has 12 residues. V was trimmed by 0 bases and J by 9 bases, leaving 9 bases between them. Germline V gene lookup returns CDR1 MNHEY and CDR2 SVGEGT. For the CDR3, the DNA is TGTGCCAGCAGTTACTCGCAAGTGTGGCAGTACTTC. This encodes CASSYSQVWQYF.

The chain employs TRBV29-1 and TRBJ1-2, with TRBD1 identical over 7 bases. With 4 bases clipped from V and 5 bases from J, the junction kept 7 bases outside the gene matches. The germline CDR1 and CDR2 sequences are SQVTM and ANQGSEA. The CDR3 consists of 13 residues. In nucleotides, the CDR3 is TGCAGCGTTGCGGAGGGGGCACGGTATGGCTACACCTTC. It encodes CSVAEGARYGYTF.

V gene TRBV27 combines with J gene TRBJ1-4; D is undetermined. V was trimmed by 3 bases and J by 3 bases, leaving 5 bases between them. The CDR3 consists of 13 residues. Germline-derived CDR1 and CDR2 are MNHEY and SMNVEV (reference sequence). CDR3 loop: CASSFGANEKLFF. The CDR3, as DNA: TGTGCCAGCAGTTTCGGAGCTAATGAAAAACTGTTTTTT.

The J gene is TRBJ2-3, the V gene TRBV7-9, with TRBD2 identical over 7 bases. The trim removed 3 bases at V and 2 bases at J, leaving 2 bases unmatched. The CDR3 loop spans 14 amino acids. Germline CDR1 is SEHNR and CDR2 is FQNEAQ (reference sequence). CDR3 loop: CASSLGGNTDTQYF. The DNA of the CDR3 is TGTGCCAGCAGCTTGGGGGGGAACACAGATACGCAGTATTTT.

The rearrangement links TRBV11-2 to TRBJ2-3; 10 bases map to TRBD1. The CDR3 has 16 residues. After removal of 5 bases from V and 5 bases from J, the junction contained 10 bases not matched to a gene. Per germline, CDR1 SGHAT and CDR2 FQNNGV. The CDR3, as DNA: TGTGCCAGCAGCCCCCTTTCTGGGACAGGGGTAGATACGCAGTATTTT. Translating it yields CASSPLSGTGVDTQYF.

The chain couples TRBV10-3 to TRBJ2-6; D is unclear. CDR3 length: 15 residues. V was shortened by 6 bases and J by 0 bases, with 9 bases between the two germline ends. Germline lookup yields CDR1 ENHRY and CDR2 SYGVKD. CDR3 region: CAISDTFSGANVLTF. CDR3 DNA sequence: TGTGCCATCAGCGACACCTTCTCTGGGGCCAACGTCCTGACTTTC.

The chain recombines TRBV12-3 or TRBV12-4 with TRBJ1-6, with 9 bases that match TRBD1. J lost 6 bases, V lost 4 bases, and 13 bases had no gene match. CDR3 length equals 18 residues. The CDR3 coding sequence is TGTGCCAGCAGTTCTACGACAGGGGGTATCGGTGGTAATTCACCCCTCCACTTT. It translates to CASSSTTGGIGGNSPLHF.

The chain uses TRBV30 and TRBJ1-1; D call uncertain. The germline CDR1 and CDR2 sequences are GTSNPN and SVGIG (reference sequence). V was trimmed by 8 bases and J by 2 bases, leaving 9 bases between them. This CDR3 region has 11 residues. The CDR3 loop reads CAVERNTEAFF. The CDR3, as DNA: TGTGCCGTGGAGCGTAACACTGAAGCTTTCTTT. Full variable domain (missing parts from reference TRBV30 and TRBJ1-1): SQTIHQWPATLVQPVGSPLSLECTVEGTSNPNLYWYRQAAGRGLQLLFYSVGIGQISSEVPQNLSASRPQDRQFILSSKKLLLSDSGFYLCAVERNTEAFFGQGTRLTVV.